This TCR beta chain was profiled in a study of T cell clusters in autoimmune cytopenias (dated by TCRdb to about 2019). With respect to the entire study: Per sample, TRB sequencing gave a median depth of about 50,000 reads and a median of approximately 2,500 distinct TRB clonotypes. In autoimmune cytopenia patients, peripheral blood TRB and IGH repertoires were sequenced during active disease and over treatment follow-up, together with healthy, CLL and autoimmune hepatitis controls. The goal of the study was to determine whether autoimmune cytopenia patients have a disease-specific immune repertoire signature that could serve as a blood-based biomarker.

The germline V gene (reference sequence) specifies LNHDA as CDR1 and SQIVND as CDR2. The CDR3 covers 16 residues, taking in both the cysteine and the phenylalanine. The protein alone is recorded here. Here is what the overall study found, with its caveats: In the comparison of secondary cytopenia with CLL, no cluster-lack signature showed up, apparently because the dominant lymphoma-associated repertoire masked the signature. Healthy donors had almost three times as many exclusive TRB clusters as active autoimmune hepatitis patients, a finding consistent with an autoimmunity-wide signature. TRB repertoire shifts, with less even repertoires observed in secondary cytopenia and CLL, were mostly attributed to lymphoma bias rather than autoimmunity. The T cell clusters were defined only in silico, and the functional role of the clusters was left to be validated experimentally. GLIPH results suggested that primary autoimmune cytopenia patients were missing physiological T cell clusters, with 50 or so clusters found only in healthy donors compared with roughly 15 found only in patients.

Per sample, roughly 250 ng of peripheral blood genomic DNA, approximately 41,000 genome equivalents, was used for TRB amplification. A note on this clonotype: What antigen it recognizes has not been identified.

To amplify TRB rearrangements, a touch-down multiplex PCR protocol was run with the TRB-A and TRB-B primer pools combined in a single tube. Illumina adapters and sample indices were added to the amplicons through two consecutive PCR reactions performed with Phusion HS II polymerase. After gel purification with the NucleoSpin Gel and PCR Clean-up kit, the amplicons were quantified by Qubit and checked for quality on an Agilent 2100 Bioanalyzer. Sequencing of the libraries was done on an Illumina MiSeq with 600-cycle, single-indexed, paired-end runs. The study's own analysis went as follows. MiXCR version 2.1.12 with the default MiXCR reference library was used to align and assemble TRB reads. Each unique CDR3 nucleotide sequence defined a clone, and only productive sequences with at least two reads were analysed. To assess repertoire diversity, an R script computed alpha-parameterized diversity profiles (alpha 0 to 5), which included the Shannon (alpha 1) and Simpson (alpha 2) indices. The tcR package was used to compute combinatorial TRB VJ usage, which was then compared between cohorts by principal component analysis with ade4. GLIPH clustering of TCRbeta CDR3s was carried out on cohort pairs matched by age and read depth, and cluster frequencies were compared by Wilcoxon test. Following TCRdb reprocessing, every CDR3 protein sequence forms one entry, and DNA is not provided. The V and J calls shown here were made by TCRdb, not taken from the authors' results. The table kept for this sample lists some 3,100 distinct CDR3 sequences. The leading ten clones occupy about 32% of the sample.

Recombination connected TRBV19 to TRBJ1-1. Input material: peripheral blood. This sequence was found in a human donor with an autoimmune cytopenia or autoimmune hepatitis (not recorded which). The CDR3 has the sequence CASSPIGGPLRTEAFF.